What follows describes a single T cell receptor (beta chain). Its matching antigen is unknown. These data are taken from a study of cytomegalovirus exposure and HLA in healthy donors. Overall study results and limits: Overall, about 160 TCR beta chains were annotated as cytomegalovirus-associated. Clusters of TCRs from the first cohort tended to co-occur in the approximately 130 validation repertoires (as a later analysis found). As was reported, the classifier diagnosed cytomegalovirus status with high specificity and sensitivity. In vitro data verified a few CMV-associated chains as specific for CMV antigens.

CDR1 is SNHLY, CDR2 FYNNEI, per germline. The CDR3 extends over 15 amino acids. V shed 5 bases and J shed 0 bases, with 8 bases lying between them. Clones were read by immunoSEQ multiplex PCR, and TCRdb kept only the in-frame ones, dropping some. The table records tens of thousands of clones, around 88% of them present only once. V and J are TRBV2 and TRBJ2-6; D uncertain. Sequenced input: PBMCs. This receptor was identified in a woman aged 18-30 years in good health and CMV-seronegative. CDR3 loop: CASSQDYSGANVLTF. The CDR3, as DNA: TGTGCCAGCAGTCAGGATTACTCTGGGGCCAACGTCCTGACTTTC.